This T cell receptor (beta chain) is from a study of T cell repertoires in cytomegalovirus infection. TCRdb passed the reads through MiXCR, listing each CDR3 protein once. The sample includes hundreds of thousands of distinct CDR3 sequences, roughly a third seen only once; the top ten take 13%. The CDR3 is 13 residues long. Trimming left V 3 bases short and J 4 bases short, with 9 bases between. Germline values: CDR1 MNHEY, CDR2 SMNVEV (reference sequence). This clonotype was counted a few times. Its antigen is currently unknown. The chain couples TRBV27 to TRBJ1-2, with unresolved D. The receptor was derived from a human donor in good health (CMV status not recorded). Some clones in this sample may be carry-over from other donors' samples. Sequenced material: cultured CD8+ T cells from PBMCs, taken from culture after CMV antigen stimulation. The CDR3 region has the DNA TGTGCCAGCAGTTTGTTGGGGAGCTATGGCTACACCTTC. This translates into CASSLLGSYGYTF.